Listed below are T cell receptor beta chains from one sample, sequenced in a study of patients and donors after allogeneic stem cell transplantation. TCRdb called the RT-PCR reads again in MiXCR, with one record for every CDR3 protein. The data hold about 150,000 distinct CDR3 sequences, with 24% observed a single time. Sample: blood, either unsorted or a sorted T cell fraction (not recorded which). The source is a human donor who was either an allogeneic HSCT recipient or a stem cell or donor lymphocyte infusion donor (not recorded which). It is not recorded whose cells these are; they may come from a transplant donor. CDR3s include the opening cysteine and the closing phenylalanine or tryptophan. D genes are given only for firm matches. Clone size is not always given. Where it is, it says once, few, many or a class for expanded clones.

D gene: NA
clone size: NA
V gene: TRBV10-3
J gene: TRBJ1-2
CDR3 DNA: TGTGCCATCAGCCGAATGACAGACTATGGCTACACCTTC
CDR3 protein: CAISRMTDYGYTF

D gene: NA
clone size: few
V gene: TRBV5-1
J gene: TRBJ2-2
CDR3 DNA: TGCGCCAGCAGCTACCGGACAGTTAGCACCGGGGAGCTGTTTTTT
CDR3 protein: CASSYRTVSTGELFF

D gene: NA
clone size: NA
V gene: TRBV27
J gene: TRBJ1-2
CDR3 DNA: TGTGCCAGCAGTTCTTCAGCATATACTAACTATGGCTACACCTTC
CDR3 protein: CASSSSAYTNYGYTF

D gene: NA
clone size: NA
V gene: TRBV11-2
J gene: TRBJ2-2
CDR3 DNA: TGTGCCAGCAGCTCCATCCGGGAGCTGTTTTTT
CDR3 protein: CASSSIRELFF

D gene: NA
clone size: NA
V gene: TRBV7-2
J gene: TRBJ2-1
CDR3 DNA: TGTGCCAGCAGCTTACTCCGGGAGTCCTACAATGAGCAGTTCTTC
CDR3 protein: CASSLLRESYNEQFF

D gene: NA
clone size: NA
V gene: TRBV12-3/TRBV12-4
J gene: TRBJ2-3
CDR3 DNA: TGTGCCAGCAGCGATTTAACGACCGCCTTGGATACGCAGTATTTT
CDR3 protein: CASSDLTTALDTQYF

D gene: TRBD1
clone size: NA
V gene: TRBV7-9
J gene: TRBJ1-2
CDR3 DNA: TGTGCCAGCAGCTTCCCCGGGACAGGGGCGGAATTTGGCTACACCTTC
CDR3 protein: CASSFPGTGAEFGYTF

D gene: NA
clone size: NA
V gene: TRBV20-1
J gene: TRBJ2-2
CDR3 DNA: TGCAGTGCTAGAGATTATAGATACACCGGGGAGCTGTTTTTT
CDR3 protein: CSARDYRYTGELFF

D gene: TRBD1
clone size: NA
V gene: TRBV12-3/TRBV12-4
J gene: TRBJ1-2
CDR3 DNA: TGTGCCAGCACCAGAGGGACAGGGTATGGCTACACCTTC
CDR3 protein: CASTRGTGYGYTF

D gene: TRBD2
clone size: NA
V gene: TRBV9
J gene: TRBJ2-5
CDR3 DNA: TGTGCCAGCAGCGTAGGGGGACTAGCAAGAGGAGAGACCCAGTACTTC
CDR3 protein: CASSVGGLARGETQYF

D gene: NA
clone size: few
V gene: TRBV24-1
J gene: TRBJ2-7
CDR3 DNA: TGTGCCACCAGTGACCACCTCGACAGAGGCGAGCAGTACTTC
CDR3 protein: CATSDHLDRGEQYF